The text below deals with one T cell receptor (beta chain). Its antigen is unidentified. This sample was included in a study of T cell responses to AZD1222 COVID-19 vaccine. The data were produced by immunoSEQ multiplex PCR, yet TCRdb's version contains in-frame clones alone and is incomplete. The table has about 140,000 clones, 80% to 95% seen once. Study-wide points: Seropositive AZD1222 recipients at baseline numbered only five or six. Researchers took repertoire samples only after the peak T cell response had come. Spike regions recognized by vaccine-associated CD4 TCRs spanned the protein, led by 160-218 and 743-854. Donors were chiefly white British, with a greater number of females, and clonal diversity was perhaps underestimated.

Germline V gene data show CDR1 as MDHEN and CDR2 as SYDVKM. V was clipped by 5 bases and J by 3 bases; unmatched bases: 15. The CDR3 runs to 17 residues. The chain links TRBV28 to TRBJ1-2; TRBD1 matches 7 bases. The sequenced sample was peripheral blood, obtained on day 0 of AZD1222 vaccination. The receptor was isolated from an adult in good health. CDR3 in DNA: TGTGCCAGCAGTCCGCTATATGGGGACAGTCCCGACTATGGCTACACCTTC. Amino acid sequence: CASSPLYGDSPDYGYTF.